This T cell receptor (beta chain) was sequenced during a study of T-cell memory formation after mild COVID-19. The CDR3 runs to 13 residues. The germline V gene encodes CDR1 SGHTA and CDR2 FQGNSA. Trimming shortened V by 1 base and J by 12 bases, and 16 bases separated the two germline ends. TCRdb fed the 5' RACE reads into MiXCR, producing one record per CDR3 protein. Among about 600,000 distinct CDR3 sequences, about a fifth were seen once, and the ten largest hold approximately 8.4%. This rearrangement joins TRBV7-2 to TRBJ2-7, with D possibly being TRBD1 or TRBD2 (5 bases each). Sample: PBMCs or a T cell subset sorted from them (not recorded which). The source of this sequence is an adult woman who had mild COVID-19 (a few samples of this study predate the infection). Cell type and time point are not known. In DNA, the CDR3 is TGTGCCAGCAGCTTAGATCTGGGGGTGTCTACGTACTTC. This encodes CASSLDLGVSTYF.